This T cell receptor beta chain was profiled in a study of T-cell reconstitution after alpha-beta-depleted transplantation in children. General observations from the study: About two months after transplant, alpha-beta T cells reportedly came from several hundred expanded graft clones.

V was pared by 3 bases and J by 4 bases, with 6 bases of the junction left unmatched. Looked up from germline, CDR1 is MNHEY and CDR2 is SMNVEV (reference sequence). This CDR3 is built from 16 residues. For this clonotype: As yet, its antigen is unknown.

Molecular barcoding with unique molecular identifiers was used for the TCRbeta library. TCRdb called the PCR reads again in MiXCR, with one record for every CDR3 protein. The repertoire holds approximately 240,000 distinct CDR3 sequences, with 11% as singletons. The TCR comes from a child under two years old with acute myeloid leukemia, due to receive a stem cell transplant. This chain connects TRBV27 to TRBJ1-2; 12 bases match TRBD1. The sequencing used PBMCs, collected before TCRalphabeta/CD19-depleted stem cell transplant. Written as DNA, the CDR3 is TGTGCCAGCAGTTTGGGACAGGGGGCGCCTGGCTATGGCTACACCTTC. This gives the protein CASSLGQGAPGYGYTF.